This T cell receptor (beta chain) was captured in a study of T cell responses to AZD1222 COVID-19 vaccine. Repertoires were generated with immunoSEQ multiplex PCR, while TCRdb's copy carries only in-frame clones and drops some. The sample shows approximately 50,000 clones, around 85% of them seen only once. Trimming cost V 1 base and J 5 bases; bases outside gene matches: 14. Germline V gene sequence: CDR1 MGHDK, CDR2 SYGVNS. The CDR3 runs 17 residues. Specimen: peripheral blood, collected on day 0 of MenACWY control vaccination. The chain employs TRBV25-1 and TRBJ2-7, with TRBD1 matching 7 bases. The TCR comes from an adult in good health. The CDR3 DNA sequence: TGTGCCAGCAGTGAATCGCGAGTGGCAGGGGGAATCCACGAGCAGTACTTC. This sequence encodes CASSESRVAGGIHEQYF.